This T cell receptor (beta chain) came from a study of blood T cell repertoires in COVID-19. On the study more broadly: Some COVID-19 samples were acute and others convalescent; all came from the United States, Italy and Spain.

In the source study's methods: The authors estimated nucleated cell counts from reference gene primer amplification. The table came from immunoSEQ multiplex PCR; TCRdb's copy has only in-frame clones and leaves some out. That table gives V, J and clone size, and the DNA gave D and trimming. The sample has 52,000 or so clones, approximately 86% seen once. Germline CDR1 is SGDLS and CDR2 is YYNGEE. The CDR3 totals 14 residues. J was trimmed by 10 bases and V by 0 bases; bases with no gene match: 6. This sequence joins TRBV9 and TRBJ2-1, with 8 positions matching TRBD2. The sequence derives from a man aged 40-50 years with COVID-19, enrolled during active disease. Sample: peripheral blood. CDR3 coding DNA: TGTGCCAGCAGCGTAGTCGGGGGGGCAGGAGAGCAGTTCTTC. It specifies CASSVVGGAGEQFF.